A single sample gave rise to the 32 T cell receptor beta chains below, sequenced in a study of OX40 agonist ivuxolimab in advanced cancers. Method: immunoSEQ multiplex PCR; TCRdb's copy keeps in-frame clones and lacks some. Of some 86,000 clones in the sample, less than 95% were seen once. Sequencing used CD4+ or CD8+ T cells sorted from blood, obtained in a trial of the OX40 agonist ivuxolimab. Receptors originate from an adult with an advanced solid tumor such as melanoma, head and neck, liver or kidney cancer.

Only a few counts were recorded for this clone. The genes are TRBV6-5 and TRBJ2-2; D is uncertain. There are 15 residues in the CDR3. Germline V gene data show CDR1 as MNHEY and CDR2 as SVGAGI. The V end lost 7 bases, the J end lost 4 bases, and 16 bases lay between the germline ends. The CDR3 here is CASNPKPFTTGELFF. For the CDR3, the DNA is TGTGCCAGCAATCCCAAACCATTTACCACCGGGGAGCTGTTTTTT.

The chain is built from TRBV4-1 and TRBJ1-2; possibly TRBD1 for D (5 bases). The CDR3 runs 17 residues. V was shortened by 2 bases and J by 1 base, with 17 bases between the two germline ends. CDR1 and CDR2 from the germline V gene are MGHRA and YSYEKL. CDR3 region: CASSQIQRGAFNYGYTF. The CDR3 DNA follows: TGCGCCAGCAGCCAAATCCAAAGAGGGGCGTTTAACTATGGCTACACCTTC.

The chain uses TRBV29-1 and TRBJ2-1; weak D call: TRBD2 (5 bases). There are 12 residues in the CDR3. From germline, CDR1 is SQVTM and CDR2 ANQGSEA. Trimming pared 8 bases from V and 0 bases from J, leaving 8 bases between. CDR3: CSLGSSYNEQFF. DNA for the CDR3: TGCAGCCTGGGGAGCTCCTACAATGAGCAGTTCTTC.

The chain recombines TRBV7-9 with TRBJ2-2, with 9 nucleotides matching TRBD1. J gave up 4 bases and V 6 bases, and 3 bases lay outside the gene matches. Germline assignment: CDR1 SEHNR and CDR2 FQNEAQ (reference sequence). The CDR3 sequence is 14 residues long. CDR3 residues: CASRSDRGTGELFF. CDR3 DNA: TGTGCCAGCAGATCGGACAGGGGCACCGGGGAGCTGTTTTTT. Together with reference TRBV7-9 and TRBJ2-2, the CDR3 gives the full variable domain: DTGVSQNPRHKITKRGQNVTFRCDPISEHNRLYWYRQTLGQGPEFLTYFQNEAQLEKSRLLSDRFSAERPKGSFSTLEIQRTEQGDSAMYLCASRSDRGTGELFFGEGSRLTVL.

The chain couples TRBV6-5 to TRBJ1-1; D ambiguous. The germline V and J ends were trimmed by 0 bases and 4 bases, with 15 bases remaining between them. The V gene's germline CDR1 is MNHEY and CDR2 SVGAGI. The length of the CDR3 is 16 residues. The chain's CDR3 is CASSYSVTFGATEAFF. The DNA of the CDR3 is TGTGCCAGCAGTTACTCGGTAACTTTCGGTGCCACTGAAGCTTTCTTT.

The gene calls are TRBV7-8 and TRBJ2-1; maybe TRBD2 (5 bases). CDR3 size: 16 residues. Germline lookup yields CDR1 SGHVS and CDR2 FQNEAQ. Trimming removed 0 bases at V and 0 bases at J, with 9 bases between. CDR3 amino acids: CASSLAWRPSYNEQFF. CDR3 in DNA: TGTGCCAGCAGCTTAGCGTGGAGGCCCTCCTACAATGAGCAGTTCTTC.

The chain combines TRBV9 with TRBJ2-3; 7 bases agree with TRBD2. CDR1 is SGDLS, CDR2 YYNGEE, per germline. The J segment lost 5 bases and the V segment lost 0 bases, leaving 12 bases of the junction unmatched. The CDR3 covers 17 residues. The CDR3 here is CASSVDFGGSLGDTQYF. The CDR3 DNA reads TGTGCCAGCAGCGTAGACTTTGGCGGGAGCTTGGGAGATACGCAGTATTTT. The full variable domain, its missing parts supplied by reference TRBV9 and TRBJ2-3, is DSGVTQTPKHLITATGQRVTLRCSPRSGDLSVYWYQQSLDQGLQFLIQYYNGEERAKGNILERFSAQQFPDLHSELNLSSLELGDSALYFCASSVDFGGSLGDTQYFGPGTRLTVL.

This sequence joins TRBV5-1 and TRBJ1-3; D is possibly TRBD1 (6 bases). V was cut by 3 bases and J by 4 bases, with 17 bases left in between. There are 16 residues in the CDR3. The germline gives CDR1 SGHRS, CDR2 YFSETQ. The CDR3 loop is CASSSGLGGSGNTIYF. CDR3 coding DNA: TGCGCCAGCAGCTCCGGGTTGGGGGGCAGCGGAAACACCATATATTTT. Complete variable domain (other parts from reference TRBV5-1 and TRBJ1-3): KAGVTQTPRYLIKTRGQQVTLSCSPISGHRSVSWYQQTPGQGLQFLFEYFSETQRNKGNFPGRFSGRQFSNSRSEMNVSTLELGDSALYLCASSSGLGGSGNTIYFGEGSWLTVV.

The chain combines TRBV5-6 with TRBJ2-3; the D gene is possibly TRBD2 (5 bases). The germline V gene encodes CDR1 SGHDT and CDR2 YYEEEE. The CDR3 spans 15 residues. The V and J ends lost 2 bases and 1 base respectively, with 11 bases between them. As DNA, the CDR3 is TGTGCCAGCAGCTTTGAGGGCGGCGGCACAGATACGCAGTATTTT. Its protein product is CASSFEGGGTDTQYF.

V gene TRBV29-1 combines with J gene TRBJ1-1, with TRBD1 identical over 8 bases. The CDR3 has 11 amino acids. Germline-derived CDR1 and CDR2 are SQVTM and ANQGSEA. Trimming cost V 6 bases and J 4 bases; bases outside gene matches: 1. The CDR3 sequence: CSVDRGTEAFF. In DNA form, the CDR3 reads TGCAGCGTCGACAGGGGCACTGAAGCTTTCTTT.

The V gene is TRBV7-9, the J gene TRBJ1-1; perhaps TRBD1 as D (5 bases). CDR1 and CDR2 from the germline V gene are SEHNR and FQNEAQ (reference sequence). The V end was cut by 1 base, the J end by 3 bases, with 18 bases between. The CDR3 sequence is 17 residues long. CDR3 region: CASSLVLGAWVDTEAFF. In DNA, the CDR3 is TGTGCCAGCAGCTTAGTTTTAGGGGCTTGGGTGGACACTGAAGCTTTCTTT.

V and J are TRBV5-6 and TRBJ1-2; a possible D gene is TRBD1 (6 bases). V lost 6 bases to trimming and J lost 4 bases, with 19 bases between them. Per the germline V gene, CDR1 is SGHDT and CDR2 is YYEEEE. The CDR3 totals 15 residues. The CDR3 here is CASTDAGGPIYGYTF. The DNA for the CDR3 is TGTGCCAGCACCGACGCCGGGGGCCCCATCTATGGCTACACCTTC. Using reference TRBV5-6 and TRBJ1-2 for the parts outside the CDR3, the full variable domain is DAGVTQSPTHLIKTRGQQVTLRCSPKSGHDTVSWYQQALGQGPQFIFQYYEEEERQRGNFPDRFSGHQFPNYSSELNVNALLLGDSALYLCASTDAGGPIYGYTFGSGTRLTVV.

This sequence joins TRBV2 and TRBJ1-1; maybe TRBD1 (5 bases). Trimming removed 4 bases at V and 8 bases at J, with 8 bases between. CDR3 length: 11 amino acids. Germline CDR1 and CDR2: SNHLY and FYNNEI. The CDR3: CASSGGFEAFF. CDR3 DNA sequence: TGTGCCAGCAGTGGGGGGTTCGAAGCTTTCTTT.

The chain links TRBV7-6 to TRBJ2-1, with TRBD2 matching over 10 bases. This CDR3 is 20 amino acids long. Germline V gene sequence: CDR1 SGHVS, CDR2 FNYEAQ. J was trimmed by 0 bases and V by 7 bases; bases with no gene match: 18. The CDR3 DNA follows: TGTGCCAGCAATACGCAATTAGGTTTGGGACTAGCGAGCTCCTACAATGAGCAGTTCTTC. It specifies CASNTQLGLGLASSYNEQFF.

This chain's CDR3 is CASSFDRLSGANVLTF. The CDR3 bases are TGTGCCAGCAGCTTCGACAGACTCTCTGGGGCCAACGTCCTGACTTTC. The rearrangement joins TRBV7-9 to TRBJ2-6, with a weak D call TRBD1 (5 bases). Germline lookup yields CDR1 SEHNR and CDR2 FQNEAQ (reference sequence). This CDR3 has 16 residues. V was clipped by 3 bases and J by 0 bases, with 9 bases between them.

This chain joins TRBV9 and TRBJ2-7; D unclear. V was pared by 0 bases and J by 7 bases, with 14 bases between. This CDR3 has 14 amino acids. CDR1 and CDR2 from the germline V gene are SGDLS and YYNGEE. The CDR3 DNA follows: TGTGCCAGCAGCGTAGAATCTGAGCTGGGTGAGCAGTACTTC. Encoded protein: CASSVESELGEQYF.

J is TRBJ2-3 and V is TRBV4-2; 11 positions match TRBD2. Germline assignment: CDR1 LGHNA and CDR2 YNFKEQ. Trimming removed 8 bases from V and 2 bases from J; junction bases left unmatched: 15. The CDR3 loop spans 18 amino acids. The DNA of the CDR3 is TGTGCCAGCTCGCCGGGACTAGCGGTCGGGGGTACCACAGATACGCAGTATTTT. Its protein product is CASSPGLAVGGTTDTQYF.

V gene TRBV19 combines with J gene TRBJ1-1, with D perhaps matching TRBD1 (6 bases). V lost 3 bases, J lost 0 bases, and 14 bases lay in between. The V gene's germline CDR1 is LNHDA and CDR2 SQIVND (reference sequence). The CDR3 has 16 residues. In DNA form, the CDR3 reads TGTGCCAGTAGTATCCCCGACAGGTCCATGAACACTGAAGCTTTCTTT. This sequence encodes CASSIPDRSMNTEAFF.

This chain links TRBV6-6 with TRBJ1-4; D might be TRBD1 (6 bases). V gave up 4 bases and J gave up 6 bases, with 15 bases separating them. The CDR3 has 15 residues. CDR1 is MNHNY and CDR2 is SVGAGI in the germline V gene (reference sequence). The CDR3 loop is CASSSPDRGDEKLFF. The CDR3 DNA is TGTGCCAGCAGTTCCCCAGATAGGGGGGATGAAAAACTGTTTTTT.

This chain's CDR3 is CASSVKWYNEQFF. The CDR3 DNA is TGTGCCAGCAGTGTTAAATGGTACAATGAGCAGTTCTTC. J is TRBJ2-1 and V is TRBV6-1, with D unresolved. Germline V gives CDR1 MNHNS, CDR2 SASEGT. The CDR3 runs to 13 residues. V was trimmed by 4 bases and J by 4 bases, leaving 8 bases between them.

The rearrangement joins TRBV14 to TRBJ2-1; D is perhaps TRBD2 (6 bases). Germline CDR1 and CDR2: SGHDN and FVKESK. This CDR3 has 16 residues. Trimming stripped 2 bases from V and 1 base from J, with 12 bases between. CDR3 loop: CASSQPGEDSYNEQFF. As DNA, the CDR3 is TGTGCCAGCAGCCAACCGGGAGAGGATTCCTACAATGAGCAGTTCTTC.

The chain is built from TRBV5-1 and TRBJ2-7, with 9 bases that match TRBD2. CDR1 is SGHRS, CDR2 YFSETQ, per germline. The length of the CDR3 is 15 residues. After removal of 0 bases from V and 4 bases from J, the junction contained 5 bases not matched to a gene. The DNA of the CDR3 is TGCGCCAGCAGCTTGGCGGTAGCGGGAGATTACGAGCAGTACTTC. This gives the protein CASSLAVAGDYEQYF.

This chain links TRBV15 with TRBJ1-6, with D unclear. Germline loops: CDR1 LNHNV, CDR2 YYDKDF (reference sequence). CDR3 length: 15 amino acids. Trimming cost V 0 bases and J 7 bases, with 10 bases left between them. The DNA of the CDR3 is TGTGCCACCAGCAGAGAACACAGACAAAATTCACCCCTCCACTTT. It specifies CATSREHRQNSPLHF.

The chain has TRBV7-9 and TRBJ1-1, with 9 bases matching TRBD1. Germline V gene sequence: CDR1 SEHNR, CDR2 FQNEAQ (reference sequence). The CDR3 has 14 residues. Trimming at V came to 2 bases and at J to 4 bases, leaving 2 bases not matched to a gene. Here the CDR3 reads CASSLLQGATEAFF. CDR3 bases: TGTGCCAGCAGCTTATTACAGGGGGCCACTGAAGCTTTCTTT.

The gene calls are TRBV19 and TRBJ1-1, with a possible D match to TRBD1 (5 bases). V shed 1 base and J shed 1 base, with 19 bases lying between them. Germline V lookup: CDR1 LNHDA, CDR2 SQIVND (reference sequence). The CDR3 loop spans 18 amino acids. CDR3 sequence (DNA): TGTGCCAGTAGTATAGCTGGGGGGGTGATATCAGAGAACACTGAAGCTTTCTTT. Protein: CASSIAGGVISENTEAFF.

This clone was recorded only once. This chain connects TRBV6-5 to TRBJ1-5, with D hard to call. The CDR3 length is 15 residues. Germline V lookup: CDR1 MNHEY, CDR2 SVGAGI. Trimming pared 6 bases from V and 0 bases from J, leaving 12 bases between. The CDR3 reads CASSALFNSNQPQHF. CDR3 bases: TGTGCCAGCAGCGCCCTATTTAATAGCAATCAGCCCCAGCATTTT.

This chain links TRBV28 with TRBJ1-2, with 7 bases lining up with TRBD1. This CDR3 comprises 13 residues. With V trimmed by 6 bases and J by 5 bases, 6 bases remained unmatched. In germline, CDR1 is MDHEN, CDR2 SYDVKM. This CDR3 is CASRADRIYGYTF. CDR3 DNA: TGTGCCAGCAGGGCGGACAGGATTTATGGCTACACCTTC.

The chain links TRBV9 to TRBJ2-2, with 9 bases identical to TRBD2. The CDR3 is 16 amino acids. The germline V gene encodes CDR1 SGDLS and CDR2 YYNGEE. V dropped 4 bases and J dropped 4; count of bases not matched to a gene: 8. CDR3 DNA sequence: TGTGCCAGCAGCCCCCGACTAGCGGTTACCACCGGGGAGCTGTTTTTT. It codes for CASSPRLAVTTGELFF.

This sequence joins TRBV5-4 and TRBJ2-6; D uncertain. In germline, CDR1 is SGHNT, CDR2 YYREEE (reference sequence). This CDR3 spans 16 amino acids. Trimming pared 1 base from V and 0 bases from J, leaving 8 bases between. The CDR3, as DNA: TGTGCCAGCAGCTTGAGGCGGAACTCTGGGGCCAACGTCCTGACTTTC. As protein: CASSLRRNSGANVLTF.

The rearrangement links TRBV10-3 to TRBJ1-1; tentative D call: TRBD1 (5 bases). CDR1 ENHRY and CDR2 SYGVKD come from the germline V gene. The CDR3 is 14 residues long. V was trimmed by 4 bases and J by 1 base, leaving 10 bases between them. The CDR3, as DNA: TGTGCCATCAGTGTGGAGGGGACGAACACTGAAGCTTTCTTT. Its protein is CAISVEGTNTEAFF.

The chain joins TRBV6-6 to TRBJ2-1, with a weak D call TRBD2 (5 bases). Deletions cut 9 bases from V and 4 bases from J, with 16 bases between. The CDR3 spans 14 residues. CDR1 and CDR2 (germline): MNHNY, SVGAGI (reference sequence). The CDR3 DNA sequence: TGTGCCAGTTCTGGCGGGCTAGGGTACAATGAGCAGTTCTTC. Protein: CASSGGLGYNEQFF.

The chain has TRBV5-4 and TRBJ1-1, with unresolved D. Trimming removed 3 bases at V and 3 bases at J, with 0 bases between. The CDR3 has 10 residues. The V gene's germline CDR1 is SGHNT and CDR2 YYREEE (reference sequence). The CDR3 spells CASSYTEAFF. The CDR3 DNA reads as TGTGCCAGCAGCTACACTGAAGCTTTCTTT.